A single sample gave rise to the 23 T cell receptor beta chains below, sequenced in a study of cytomegalovirus exposure and HLA in healthy donors. Profiled with immunoSEQ multiplex PCR; TCRdb holds only in-frame clones, not every one. The sample lists 100,000 to 150,000 clones; 70% to 90% were seen once. Sequencing used PBMCs. These receptors were collected from a woman aged 18-35 years in good health and CMV-seronegative.

The chain carries TRBV30 and TRBJ1-2; 9 bases align to TRBD1. V trimming: 2 bases; J trimming: 1 base; junction bases outside the gene matches: 8. The CDR3 is 16 amino acids. Germline CDR1 and CDR2: GTSNPN and SVGIG (reference sequence). This CDR3 is CAWSKWGQGFNYGYTF. Here the CDR3 DNA reads TGTGCCTGGAGTAAGTGGGGACAGGGCTTTAACTATGGCTACACCTTC.

The chain carries TRBV7-3 and TRBJ2-3; weak D call: TRBD2 (5 bases). Germline V lookup: CDR1 SGHTA, CDR2 FQGTGA. This CDR3 spans 14 amino acids. V was clipped by 3 bases and J by 5 bases, with 12 bases between them. The CDR3 coding sequence is TGTGCCAGCAGCTTCGAGGGCCTGGGAGATACGCAGTATTTT. Translation: CASSFEGLGDTQYF.

CDR3 residues: CASSFEATGTGGNTGFTDTQYF. The CDR3 DNA is TGTGCCAGCAGTTTTGAGGCCACCGGGACAGGGGGCAACACAGGATTCACAGATACGCAGTATTTT. V usage is TRBV27 and J usage is TRBJ2-3, with 12 bases lining up with TRBD1. The CDR3 covers 22 residues. Per germline, CDR1 MNHEY and CDR2 SMNVEV (reference sequence). V was pared by 3 bases and J by 2 bases, with 21 bases of the junction left unmatched.

V is TRBV5-6 and J is TRBJ1-4; D might be TRBD1 (5 bases). The germline CDR1 and CDR2 sequences are SGHDT and YYEEEE. CDR3 length equals 14 residues. V shed 4 bases and J shed 6 bases, with 13 bases lying between them. CDR3 in amino acids: CASSPPGGDEKLFF. The CDR3 bases are TGTGCCAGCAGCCCGCCCGGAGGGGATGAAAAACTGTTTTTT. The whole variable domain, filled in from reference TRBV5-6 and TRBJ1-4, reads DAGVTQSPTHLIKTRGQQVTLRCSPKSGHDTVSWYQQALGQGPQFIFQYYEEEERQRGNFPDRFSGHQFPNYSSELNVNALLLGDSALYLCASSPPGGDEKLFFGSGTQLSVL.

V and J are TRBV5-8 and TRBJ2-1, with 7 bases fitting TRBD2. The CDR3 is made up of 15 amino acids. V lost 0 bases and J lost 3; bases outside the gene matches: 3. The V gene's germline CDR1 is SGHTS and CDR2 YDEGEE. The CDR3 region is CASSLDTGGYNEQFF. The DNA for the CDR3 is TGTGCCAGCAGCTTGGATACGGGGGGCTACAATGAGCAGTTCTTC.

The chain employs TRBV5-6 and TRBJ2-5; TRBD2 aligns across 9 bases. The CDR3 sequence is 16 residues long. Trimming removed 4 bases from V and 5 bases from J; junction bases left unmatched: 12. Germline assignment: CDR1 SGHDT and CDR2 YYEEEE. The CDR3 reads CASSLPGLARGETQYF. CDR3 bases: TGTGCCAGCAGCCTACCGGGACTAGCTAGGGGCGAGACCCAGTACTTC.

The rearrangement joins TRBV28 to TRBJ2-7; possible D gene TRBD1, 7 bases. Germline-derived CDR1 and CDR2 are MDHEN and SYDVKM. The CDR3 extends over 18 amino acids. V was shortened by 6 bases and J by 6 bases, with 30 bases between the two germline ends. CDR3 in amino acids: CASSPGGGKGHLDSEQYF. The CDR3 nucleotides are TGTGCCAGCAGCCCTGGAGGGGGCAAGGGCCACCTTGACTCCGAGCAGTACTTC.

The chain employs TRBV15 and TRBJ2-3, with D perhaps matching TRBD1 (6 bases). Germline V gives CDR1 LNHNV, CDR2 YYDKDF (reference sequence). Trimming cost V 2 bases and J 1 base, with 19 bases left between them. The CDR3 runs to 18 residues. DNA of the CDR3: TGTGCCACCAGCAGACCCCAAAACAGGGTAATGGGCACAGATACGCAGTATTTT. Residues: CATSRPQNRVMGTDTQYF.

The rearrangement uses TRBV2 and TRBJ2-3; 10 nucleotides align to TRBD2. The CDR3 consists of 18 residues. Germline V CDR1 and CDR2: SNHLY, FYNNEI. The V and J ends lost 7 bases and 0 bases, in that order; junction bases with no gene match: 13. CDR3 DNA: TGTGCCAGCAAGGTTGGAGCGGGGGGGCATCAGAGCACAGATACGCAGTATTTT. Its translation: CASKVGAGGHQSTDTQYF.

The V and J genes are TRBV18 and TRBJ2-7, with D maybe TRBD1 (5 bases). CDR3 length: 16 amino acids. Germline CDR1 and CDR2: KGHSH and LQKENI. Trimming pared 6 bases from V and 3 bases from J, leaving 21 bases between. The CDR3 nucleotides read TGTGCCAGCTCCTCTCTCGTTACAGGTCCGAGCTACGAGCAGTACTTC. Translation gives CASSSLVTGPSYEQYF.

J is TRBJ2-1 and V is TRBV9, with 9 nucleotides matching TRBD2. V was pared by 3 bases and J by 4 bases, with 2 bases of the junction left unmatched. The V gene's germline CDR1 is SGDLS and CDR2 YYNGEE. The CDR3 has 14 residues. The CDR3 DNA is TGTGCCAGCAGCGCGACTAGCGGATACAATGAGCAGTTCTTC. Its protein is CASSATSGYNEQFF.

The chain couples TRBV28 to TRBJ2-2; 8 bases are a match to TRBD1. The germline gives CDR1 MDHEN, CDR2 SYDVKM. The trim removed 7 bases at V and 7 bases at J, leaving 8 bases unmatched. The CDR3 sequence is 14 residues long. The CDR3 protein is CASTAGQGIGELFF. The CDR3 region has the DNA TGTGCCAGCACTGCAGGACAGGGCATCGGGGAGCTGTTTTTT. Based on the CDR3 plus reference TRBV28 and TRBJ2-2, the full variable domain is DVKVTQSSRYLVKRTGEKVFLECVQDMDHENMFWYRQDPGLGLRLIYFSYDVKMKEKGDIPEGYSVSREKKERFSLILESASTNQTSMYLCASTAGQGIGELFFGEGSRLTVL.

This clone was seen a single time. The rearrangement uses TRBV11-3 and TRBJ2-1; TRBD2 agrees at 9 bases. Germline values: CDR1 SGHNT, CDR2 YENEEA. The V and J ends lost 5 bases and 2 bases, in that order; junction bases with no gene match: 4. The CDR3 spans 15 residues. In nucleotides, the CDR3 is TGTGCCAGCAGCCAAAGACTAGCGGCCTACAATGAGCAGTTCTTC. It specifies CASSQRLAAYNEQFF. The complete variable domain, with remaining parts taken from reference TRBV11-3 and TRBJ2-1, reads EAGVVQSPRYKIIEKKQPVAFWCNPISGHNTLYWYLQNLGQGPELLIRYENEEAVDDSQLPKDRFSAERLKGVDSTLKIQPAELGDSAVYLCASSQRLAAYNEQFFGPGTRLTVL.

The chain employs TRBV27 and TRBJ2-1; 9 nucleotides match TRBD2. The J segment lost 5 bases and the V segment lost 5 bases, leaving 7 bases of the junction unmatched. The germline V gene encodes CDR1 MNHEY and CDR2 SMNVEV (reference sequence). The CDR3 extends over 15 amino acids. This chain's CDR3 is CASSPRRGGNNEQFF. The CDR3 DNA follows: TGTGCCAGCAGTCCTCGGCGGGGGGGCAACAATGAGCAGTTCTTC.

This chain joins TRBV11-1 and TRBJ1-6; D might be TRBD1 (6 bases). Germline CDR1 and CDR2: SGHAT and FQDESV (reference sequence). Trimming stripped 8 bases from V and 0 bases from J, with 11 bases between. This CDR3 comprises 15 residues. The CDR3 nucleotides read TGTGCCAGCTCCATGGACAGCTCCTATAATTCACCCCTCCACTTT. Residues: CASSMDSSYNSPLHF.

The genes are TRBV7-9 and TRBJ1-1; D unclear. The CDR3 extends over 15 amino acids. V was clipped by 5 bases and J by 0 bases, with 13 bases between them. CDR1 and CDR2 from the germline V gene are SEHNR and FQNEAQ (reference sequence). CDR3 loop: CASSPTVGLNTEAFF. CDR3 DNA sequence: TGTGCCAGCAGCCCCACGGTCGGTCTGAACACTGAAGCTTTCTTT.

The chain is built from TRBV7-3 and TRBJ1-5; 9 nucleotides align to TRBD1. The CDR3 has 13 amino acids. Germline V gene lookup returns CDR1 SGHTA and CDR2 FQGTGA. J lost 7 bases, V lost 4 bases, and 2 bases had no gene match. CDR3 DNA sequence: TGTGCCAGCAGCTCGGACAGGGGACAGCCCCAGCATTTT. Translated: CASSSDRGQPQHF.

The chain couples TRBV6-5 to TRBJ2-7, with 9 bases matching TRBD2. This CDR3 has 15 amino acids. V was pared by 6 bases and J by 2 bases, with 8 bases of the junction left unmatched. Germline CDR1 is MNHEY and CDR2 is SVGAGI. CDR3 protein: CASRLEGGGAYEQYF. DNA for the CDR3: TGTGCCAGCAGACTTGAGGGCGGGGGGGCCTACGAGCAGTACTTC.

The rearrangement uses TRBV5-1 and TRBJ2-6; a weak D match, TRBD1 (6 bases). CDR1 and CDR2 (germline): SGHRS, YFSETQ. V was shortened by 0 bases and J by 0 bases, with 7 bases between the two germline ends. The CDR3 length is 16 residues. CDR3 DNA sequence: TGCGCCAGCAGCTTGGTACAGGGCTCTGGGGCCAACGTCCTGACTTTC. Protein sequence: CASSLVQGSGANVLTF. The variable domain in full, completed from reference TRBV5-1 and TRBJ2-6, reads KAGVTQTPRYLIKTRGQQVTLSCSPISGHRSVSWYQQTPGQGLQFLFEYFSETQRNKGNFPGRFSGRQFSNSRSEMNVSTLELGDSALYLCASSLVQGSGANVLTFGAGSRLTVL.

V is TRBV9 and J is TRBJ2-5; 10 nucleotides agree with TRBD2. Germline-derived CDR1 and CDR2 are SGDLS and YYNGEE. The trim removed 5 bases at V and 5 bases at J, leaving 9 bases unmatched. This CDR3 contains 15 residues. CDR3 sequence reads: CASSLAGGPGETQYF. The DNA for the CDR3 is TGTGCCAGCAGTTTAGCGGGGGGTCCGGGGGAGACCCAGTACTTC.

V usage is TRBV6-1 and J usage is TRBJ1-1; TRBD1 is a possible D gene (5 bases). CDR1 is MNHNS, CDR2 SASEGT, per germline. The CDR3 contains 15 residues. Trimming left V 2 bases short and J 4 bases short, with 14 bases between. CDR3 nucleotide sequence: TGTGCCAGCAGTGAAATGAAGGGGCTTATCACTGAAGCTTTCTTT. It is translated as CASSEMKGLITEAFF.

This clone was detected many times. The rearrangement joins TRBV6-4 to TRBJ2-2; D gene ambiguous. The germline CDR1 and CDR2 sequences are MRHNA and SNTAGT. The CDR3 has 16 residues. The V end lost 0 bases, the J end lost 1 base, and 9 bases lay between the germline ends. This chain's CDR3 is CASSDSVELNTGELFF. DNA of the CDR3: TGTGCCAGCAGTGACTCGGTGGAGCTGAACACCGGGGAGCTGTTTTTT.

This clone was seen only a few times. V and J are TRBV27 and TRBJ1-5, with 9 bases fitting TRBD1. CDR1 is MNHEY and CDR2 is SMNVEV in the germline V gene (reference sequence). V dropped 8 bases and J dropped 2; count of bases not matched to a gene: 7. The CDR3 runs to 15 residues. Here the CDR3 DNA reads TGTGCCAGCTGTAAGGACAGGGGAGGCAATCAGCCCCAGCATTTT. Residues: CASCKDRGGNQPQHF.